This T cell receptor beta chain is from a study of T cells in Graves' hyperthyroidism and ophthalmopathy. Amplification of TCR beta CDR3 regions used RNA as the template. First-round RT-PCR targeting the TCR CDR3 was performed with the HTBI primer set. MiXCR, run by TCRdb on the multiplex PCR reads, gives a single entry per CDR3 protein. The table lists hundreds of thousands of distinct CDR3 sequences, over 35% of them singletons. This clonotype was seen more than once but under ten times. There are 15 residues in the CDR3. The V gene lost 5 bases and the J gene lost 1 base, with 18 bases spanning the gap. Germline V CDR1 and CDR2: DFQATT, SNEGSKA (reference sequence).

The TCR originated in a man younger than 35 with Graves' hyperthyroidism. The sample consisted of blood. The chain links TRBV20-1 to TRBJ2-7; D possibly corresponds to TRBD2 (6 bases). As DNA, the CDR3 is TGCAGTGCTGCCCCCCCGGAGGGCCGGTCCTACGAGCAGTACTTC. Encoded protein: CSAAPPEGRSYEQYF.